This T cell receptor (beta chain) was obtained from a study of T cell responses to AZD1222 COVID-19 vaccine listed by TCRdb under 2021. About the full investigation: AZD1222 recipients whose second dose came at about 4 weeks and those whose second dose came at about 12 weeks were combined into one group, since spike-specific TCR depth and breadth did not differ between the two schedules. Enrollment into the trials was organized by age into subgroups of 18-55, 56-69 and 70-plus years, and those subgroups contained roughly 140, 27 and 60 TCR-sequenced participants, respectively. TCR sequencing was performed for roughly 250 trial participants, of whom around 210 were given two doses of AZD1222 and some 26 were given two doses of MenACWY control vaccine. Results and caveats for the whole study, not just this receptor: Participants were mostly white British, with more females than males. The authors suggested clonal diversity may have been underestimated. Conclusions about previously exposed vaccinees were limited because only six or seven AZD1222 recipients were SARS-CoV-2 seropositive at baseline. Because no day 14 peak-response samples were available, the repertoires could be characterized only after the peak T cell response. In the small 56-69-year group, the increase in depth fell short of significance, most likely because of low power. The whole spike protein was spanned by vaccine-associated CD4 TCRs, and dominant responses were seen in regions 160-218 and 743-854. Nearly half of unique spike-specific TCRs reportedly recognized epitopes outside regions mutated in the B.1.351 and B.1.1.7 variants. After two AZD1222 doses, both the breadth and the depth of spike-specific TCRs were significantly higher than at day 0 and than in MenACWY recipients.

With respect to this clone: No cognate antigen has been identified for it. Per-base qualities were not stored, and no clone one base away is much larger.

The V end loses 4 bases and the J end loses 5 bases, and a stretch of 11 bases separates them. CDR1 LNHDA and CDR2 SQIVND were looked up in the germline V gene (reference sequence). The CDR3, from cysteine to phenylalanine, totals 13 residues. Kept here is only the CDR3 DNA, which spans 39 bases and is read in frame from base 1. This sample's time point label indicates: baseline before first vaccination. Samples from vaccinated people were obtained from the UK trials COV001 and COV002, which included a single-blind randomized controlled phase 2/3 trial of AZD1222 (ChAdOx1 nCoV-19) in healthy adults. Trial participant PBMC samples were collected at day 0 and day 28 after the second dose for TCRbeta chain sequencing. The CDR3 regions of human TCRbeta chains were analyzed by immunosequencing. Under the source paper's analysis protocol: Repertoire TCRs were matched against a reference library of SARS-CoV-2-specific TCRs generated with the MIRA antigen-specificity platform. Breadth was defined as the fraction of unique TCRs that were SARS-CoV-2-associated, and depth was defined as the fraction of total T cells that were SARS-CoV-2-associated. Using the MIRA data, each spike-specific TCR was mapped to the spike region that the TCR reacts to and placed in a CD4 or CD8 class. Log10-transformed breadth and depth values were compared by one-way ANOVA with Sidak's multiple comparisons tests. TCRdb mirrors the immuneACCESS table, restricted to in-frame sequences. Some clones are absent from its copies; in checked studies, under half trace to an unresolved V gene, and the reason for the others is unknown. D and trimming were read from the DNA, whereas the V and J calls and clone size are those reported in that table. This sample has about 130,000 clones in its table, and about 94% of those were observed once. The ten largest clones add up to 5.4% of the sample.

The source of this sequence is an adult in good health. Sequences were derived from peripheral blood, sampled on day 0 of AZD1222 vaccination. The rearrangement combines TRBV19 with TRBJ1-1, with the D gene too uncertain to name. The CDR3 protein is CASSKTRRTEAFF. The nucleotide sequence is TGTGCCAGTAGTAAGACCCGGAGAACTGAAGCTTTCTTT.